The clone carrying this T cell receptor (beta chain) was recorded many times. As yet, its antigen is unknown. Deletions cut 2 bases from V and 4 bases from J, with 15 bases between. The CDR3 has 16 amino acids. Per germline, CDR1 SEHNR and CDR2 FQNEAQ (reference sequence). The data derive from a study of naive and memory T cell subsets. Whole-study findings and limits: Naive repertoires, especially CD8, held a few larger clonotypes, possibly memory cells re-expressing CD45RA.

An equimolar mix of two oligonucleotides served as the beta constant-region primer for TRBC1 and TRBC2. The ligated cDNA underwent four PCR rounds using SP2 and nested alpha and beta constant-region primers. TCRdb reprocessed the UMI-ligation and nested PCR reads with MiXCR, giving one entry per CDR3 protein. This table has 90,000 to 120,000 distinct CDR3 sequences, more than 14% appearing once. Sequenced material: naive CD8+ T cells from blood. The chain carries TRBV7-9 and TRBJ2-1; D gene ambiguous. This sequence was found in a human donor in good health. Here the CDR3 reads CASSLWAQVSYNEQFF. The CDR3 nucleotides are TGTGCCAGCAGCTTATGGGCTCAGGTTTCTTACAATGAGCAGTTCTTC.